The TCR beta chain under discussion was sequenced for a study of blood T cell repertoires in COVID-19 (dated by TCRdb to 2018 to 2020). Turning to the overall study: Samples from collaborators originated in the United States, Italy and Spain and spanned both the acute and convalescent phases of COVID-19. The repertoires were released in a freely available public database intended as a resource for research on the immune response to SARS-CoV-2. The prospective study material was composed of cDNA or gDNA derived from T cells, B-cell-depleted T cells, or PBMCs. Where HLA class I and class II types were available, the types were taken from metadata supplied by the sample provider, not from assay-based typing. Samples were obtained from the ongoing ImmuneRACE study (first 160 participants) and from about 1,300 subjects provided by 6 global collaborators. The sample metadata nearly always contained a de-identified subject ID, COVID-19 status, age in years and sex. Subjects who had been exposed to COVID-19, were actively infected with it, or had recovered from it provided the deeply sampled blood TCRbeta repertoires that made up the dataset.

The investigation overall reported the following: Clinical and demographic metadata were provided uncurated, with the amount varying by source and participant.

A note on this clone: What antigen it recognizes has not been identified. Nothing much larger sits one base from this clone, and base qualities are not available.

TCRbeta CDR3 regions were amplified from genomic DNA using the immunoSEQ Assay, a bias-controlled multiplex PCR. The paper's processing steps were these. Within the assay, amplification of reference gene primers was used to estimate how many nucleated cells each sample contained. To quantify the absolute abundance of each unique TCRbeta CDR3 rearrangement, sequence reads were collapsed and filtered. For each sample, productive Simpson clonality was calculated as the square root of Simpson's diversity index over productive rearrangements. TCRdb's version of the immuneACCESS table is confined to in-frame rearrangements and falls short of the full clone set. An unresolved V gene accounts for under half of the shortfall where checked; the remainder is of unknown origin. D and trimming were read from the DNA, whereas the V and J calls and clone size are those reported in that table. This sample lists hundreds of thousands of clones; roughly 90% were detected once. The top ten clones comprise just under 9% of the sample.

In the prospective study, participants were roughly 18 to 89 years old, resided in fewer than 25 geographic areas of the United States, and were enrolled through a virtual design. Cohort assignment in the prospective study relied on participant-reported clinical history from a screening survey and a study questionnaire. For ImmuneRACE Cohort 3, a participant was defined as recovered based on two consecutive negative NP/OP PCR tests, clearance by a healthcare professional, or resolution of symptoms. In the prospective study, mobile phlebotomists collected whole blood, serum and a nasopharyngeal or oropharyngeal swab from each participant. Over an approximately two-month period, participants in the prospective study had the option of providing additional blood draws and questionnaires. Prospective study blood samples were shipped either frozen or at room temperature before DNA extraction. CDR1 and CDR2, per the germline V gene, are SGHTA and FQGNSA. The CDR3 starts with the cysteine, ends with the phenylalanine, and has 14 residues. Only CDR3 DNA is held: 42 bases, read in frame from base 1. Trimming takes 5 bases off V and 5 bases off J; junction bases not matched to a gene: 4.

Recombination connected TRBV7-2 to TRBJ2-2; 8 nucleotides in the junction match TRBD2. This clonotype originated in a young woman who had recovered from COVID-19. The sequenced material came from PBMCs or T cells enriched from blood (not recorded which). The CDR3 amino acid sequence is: CASSPGGRTGELFF. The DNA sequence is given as TGTGCCAGCAGCCCGGGAGGGCGGACCGGGGAGCTGTTTTTT.